This T cell receptor (beta chain) was profiled in a study of a mutant IDH1 vaccine in newly diagnosed glioma. Study overall: Once 4-6 weeks had passed after radiotherapy alone, vaccination started, or it started with temozolomide cycles. Study-level results: Pseudoprogression apparently tracked independently of changes in top peripheral T cell clonotypes.

V was clipped by 4 bases and J by 4 bases, with 17 bases between them. From germline, CDR1 is MDHEN and CDR2 SYDVKM. CDR3 length: 15 residues. Profiling relied on immunoSEQ multiplex PCR, and the TCRdb table lists in-frame clones only, not all of them. The sample consists of roughly 70,000 clones, approximately 84% of them appearing once. Regarding this clone: The antigen is not known.

Time point indicated: week 11, during vaccination. Every vaccine dose comprised 300 ug of mutant IDH1 20-mer peptide plus topical imiquimod. This rearrangement joins TRBV28 to TRBJ2-7, with D perhaps matching TRBD1 or TRBD2 (6 bases each). The sequence derives from a woman aged 45-59 years with glioma. The material sequenced was PBMCs, taken from a glioma patient whose treatment included an IDH1 peptide vaccine. DNA for the CDR3: TGTGCCAGCAGTTCCCGGAAGGGGGGTCAGTACGAGCAGTACTTC. It codes for CASSSRKGGQYEQYF.